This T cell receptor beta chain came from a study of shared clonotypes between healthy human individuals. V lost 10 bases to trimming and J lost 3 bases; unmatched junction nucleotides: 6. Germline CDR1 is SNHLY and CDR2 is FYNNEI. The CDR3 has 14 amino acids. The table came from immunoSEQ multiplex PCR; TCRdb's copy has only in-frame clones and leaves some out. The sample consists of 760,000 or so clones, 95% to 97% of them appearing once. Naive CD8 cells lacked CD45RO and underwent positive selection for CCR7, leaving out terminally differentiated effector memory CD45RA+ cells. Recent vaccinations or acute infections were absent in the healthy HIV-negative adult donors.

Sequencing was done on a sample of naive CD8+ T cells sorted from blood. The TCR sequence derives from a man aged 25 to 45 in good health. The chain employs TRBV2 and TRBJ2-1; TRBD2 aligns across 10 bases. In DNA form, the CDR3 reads TGTGCCAATGAAGCGGGAGGGGACTACAATGAGCAGTTCTTC. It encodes CANEAGGDYNEQFF.